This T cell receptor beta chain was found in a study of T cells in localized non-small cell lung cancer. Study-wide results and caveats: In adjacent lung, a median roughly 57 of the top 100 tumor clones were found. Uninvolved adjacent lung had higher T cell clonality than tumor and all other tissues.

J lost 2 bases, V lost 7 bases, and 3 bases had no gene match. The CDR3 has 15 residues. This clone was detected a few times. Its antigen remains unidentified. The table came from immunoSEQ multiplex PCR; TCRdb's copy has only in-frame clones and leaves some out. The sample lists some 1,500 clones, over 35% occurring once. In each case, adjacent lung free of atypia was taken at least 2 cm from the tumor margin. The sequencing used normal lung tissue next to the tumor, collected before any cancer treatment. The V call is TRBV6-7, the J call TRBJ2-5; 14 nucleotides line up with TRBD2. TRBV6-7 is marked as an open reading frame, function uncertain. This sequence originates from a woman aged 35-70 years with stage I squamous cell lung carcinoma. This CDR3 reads CASTRLAGGQETQYF. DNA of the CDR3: TGTGCCAGCACGCGACTAGCGGGGGGGCAAGAGACCCAGTACTTC.